The 3 T cell receptor beta chains given below trace back to one sample, sequenced in a study of shared clonotypes between healthy human individuals. Sequencing used immunoSEQ multiplex PCR; TCRdb keeps in-frame clones, though not all of them. The data show 1.6 million or so clones, approximately 98.5% seen once. The sample taken for sequencing was naive CD4+ T cells sorted from blood. As to subset: CD45RA+ positively selected. The receptors come from a man aged 30-40 years in good health.

The genes are TRBV7-2 and TRBJ1-1; no clear D. V gave up 1 base and J gave up 12 bases, with 12 bases separating them. Germline CDR1 and CDR2: SGHTA and FQGNSA. This CDR3 has 12 amino acids. The CDR3 nucleotides are TGTGCCAGCAGCTTAGGAGTTTCGAAGCCTTTCTTT. Translated: CASSLGVSKPFF.

The chain links TRBV2 to TRBJ2-7; D is perhaps TRBD1 or TRBD2 (5 bases each). V was pared by 6 bases and J by 0 bases, with 9 bases between. The CDR3 loop spans 13 amino acids. CDR1 and CDR2 (germline): SNHLY, FYNNEI. The CDR3, as DNA: TGTGCCAGCAGCACGGGACCCTCCTACGAGCAGTACTTC. Residues: CASSTGPSYEQYF.

The chain recombines TRBV11-2 with TRBJ2-3; tentatively, D is TRBD2 (6 bases). CDR3 size: 15 residues. Germline V gene data show CDR1 as SGHAT and CDR2 as FQNNGV. V lost 0 bases and J lost 4, with 11 bases in between. The CDR3 sequence is CASSLDRGGSDTQYF. As DNA, the CDR3 is TGTGCCAGCAGCTTAGATCGTGGGGGGTCAGATACGCAGTATTTT.